The 28 T cell receptor beta chains below were found in one sample sequenced in a study of OX40 agonist ivuxolimab in advanced cancers. Clones were read by immunoSEQ multiplex PCR, and TCRdb kept only the in-frame ones, dropping some. The sample lists some 62,000 clones, roughly 90% occurring once. Sequenced material: CD4+ or CD8+ T cells sorted from blood, taken in a trial of the OX40 agonist ivuxolimab. The origin of the receptors is an adult with an advanced solid tumor such as melanoma, head and neck, liver or kidney cancer.

The chain uses TRBV5-6 and TRBJ2-3; 7 nucleotides match TRBD1. Trimming took 4 bases from V and 0 from J; bases not matched to a gene: 5. The CDR3 is 15 amino acids. Germline V lookup: CDR1 SGHDT, CDR2 YYEEEE. The DNA for the CDR3 is TGTGCCAGCAGCCCAAGACAGGGTAGCACAGATACGCAGTATTTT. Translating gives CASSPRQGSTDTQYF.

The rearrangement joins TRBV5-4 to TRBJ2-3; 8 bases are shared with TRBD1. With 4 bases clipped from V and 6 bases from J, the junction kept 7 bases outside the gene matches. The V gene's germline CDR1 is SGHNT and CDR2 YYREEE (reference sequence). This CDR3 has 14 amino acids. DNA of the CDR3: TGTGCCAGCAGCCGACAGGGGTCGGTCGATACGCAGTATTTT. It codes for CASSRQGSVDTQYF.

The chain employs TRBV10-1 and TRBJ1-2; D unclear. With 7 bases removed from V and 7 bases from J, the gap between germline ends came to 19 bases. CDR1 and CDR2 (germline): WNHNN, SYGVQD (reference sequence). This CDR3 has 14 amino acids. The CDR3 sequence: CASIEEAANGGYTF. CDR3 DNA sequence: TGCGCCAGCATTGAAGAGGCGGCGAATGGTGGCTACACCTTC.

This chain's CDR3 is CASSLGSLGEQFF. CDR3 in DNA: TGTGCCAGCAGCTTGGGTTCTCTGGGTGAGCAGTTCTTC. This chain uses TRBV5-5 with TRBJ2-1; D is unclear. CDR1 and CDR2 from the germline V gene are SGHKS and YYEKEE (reference sequence). V was clipped by 0 bases and J by 9 bases, with 10 bases between them. The CDR3 has 13 amino acids. The full variable domain, with the rest looked up from reference TRBV5-5 and TRBJ2-1, is DAGVTQSPTHLIKTRGQQVTLRCSPISGHKSVSWYQQVLGQGPQFIFQYYEKEERGRGNFPDRFSARQFPNYSSELNVNALLLGDSALYLCASSLGSLGEQFFGPGTRLTVL.

The rearrangement uses TRBV11-2 and TRBJ2-1; perhaps TRBD1 as D (6 bases). Germline V lookup: CDR1 SGHAT, CDR2 FQNNGV. This CDR3 spans 15 amino acids. The V gene lost 5 bases and the J gene lost 2 bases, with 13 bases spanning the gap. The CDR3 sequence is CASSPGRGAYNEQFF. Written as DNA, the CDR3 is TGTGCCAGCAGCCCGGGCAGGGGCGCCTACAATGAGCAGTTCTTC. The whole variable domain, remainder taken from reference TRBV11-2 and TRBJ2-1, is EAGVAQSPRYKIIEKRQSVAFWCNPISGHATLYWYQQILGQGPKLLIQFQNNGVVDDSQLPKDRFSAERLKGVDSTLKIQPAKLEDSAVYLCASSPGRGAYNEQFFGPGTRLTVL.

Remarks on this clone: Its ends do not fully match the called genes, so a read error is possible. The chain has TRBV6-6 and TRBJ2-7; D might be TRBD1 (5 bases). The length of the CDR3 is 10 residues. Germline V lookup: CDR1 MNHNY, CDR2 SVGAGI (reference sequence). In nucleotides, the CDR3 is TGTGCCACCAAGGGGTGGACCTTTCGCTTC. Protein sequence: CATKGWTFRF.

The chain has TRBV2 and TRBJ1-1, with a weak D call TRBD1 (5 bases). The CDR3 runs to 14 residues. The germline CDR1 and CDR2 sequences are SNHLY and FYNNEI. The ends were cut back, 4 bases at V and 1 base at J, with 10 bases in the middle. The CDR3: CASSVGHQNTEAFF. The DNA of the CDR3 is TGTGCCAGCAGTGTTGGACATCAGAACACTGAAGCTTTCTTT. Combining the CDR3 with reference TRBV2 and TRBJ1-1 gives the whole variable domain EPEVTQTPSHQVTQMGQEVILRCVPISNHLYFYWYRQILGQKVEFLVSFYNNEISEKSEIFDDQFSVERPDGSNFTLKIRSTKLEDSAMYFCASSVGHQNTEAFFGQGTRLTVV.

The rearrangement joins TRBV5-1 to TRBJ2-3, with 7 bases aligning to TRBD2. CDR3 size: 15 residues. The trim removed 4 bases at V and 1 base at J, leaving 6 bases unmatched. Per the germline V gene, CDR1 is SGHRS and CDR2 is YFSETQ. CDR3 in DNA: TGCGCCAGCAGCCCCCCCCTAGCGGGCACAGATACGCAGTATTTT. This codes for CASSPPLAGTDTQYF.

This rearrangement joins TRBV5-6 to TRBJ1-4; 8 nucleotides align to TRBD1. Germline V CDR1 and CDR2: SGHDT, YYEEEE. There are 14 residues in the CDR3. V lost 0 bases to trimming and J lost 8 bases; unmatched junction nucleotides: 3. The CDR3 coding sequence is TGTGCCAGCAGCTTGGTGGACAGGGTCGAAAAACTGTTTTTT. As protein: CASSLVDRVEKLFF. The full variable domain, in which reference TRBV5-6 and TRBJ1-4 provide the parts outside the CDR3, is DAGVTQSPTHLIKTRGQQVTLRCSPKSGHDTVSWYQQALGQGPQFIFQYYEEEERQRGNFPDRFSGHQFPNYSSELNVNALLLGDSALYLCASSLVDRVEKLFFGSGTQLSVL.

This chain uses TRBV14 with TRBJ2-7; D unresolved. The length of the CDR3 is 15 residues. Germline CDR1 reads SGHDN; CDR2 reads FVKESK. Deletions cut 1 base from V and 0 bases from J, with 10 bases between. The CDR3 bases are TGTGCCAGCAGCCAAGGGTTGGCTAACTCCTACGAGCAGTACTTC. Translated: CASSQGLANSYEQYF.

The chain uses TRBV6-5 and TRBJ2-5, with 7 bases matching TRBD1. V lost 6 bases, J lost 5 bases, and 9 bases stayed unmatched. Germline CDR1 is MNHEY and CDR2 is SVGAGI. The length of the CDR3 is 14 residues. This chain's CDR3 is CASRTPGGPETQYF. CDR3 nucleotides: TGTGCCAGCAGGACACCAGGGGGACCGGAGACCCAGTACTTC.

This chain links TRBV5-6 with TRBJ2-3; D unclear. V gave up 3 bases and J gave up 1 base, with 12 bases separating them. CDR3 length equals 15 residues. In germline, CDR1 is SGHDT, CDR2 YYEEEE. For the CDR3, the DNA is TGTGCCAGCAGCTCACGGACCCCTGGCACAGATACGCAGTATTTT. This sequence encodes CASSSRTPGTDTQYF.

This chain links TRBV6-1 with TRBJ1-4, with D tentatively TRBD1 (6 bases). Germline CDR1 MNHNS, CDR2 SASEGT. The V end was cut by 3 bases, the J end by 8 bases, with 10 bases between. The CDR3 covers 13 residues. The CDR3 DNA is TGTGCCAGCAGTGAGGGACAAAAGGAAAAACTGTTTTTT. The encoded protein is CASSEGQKEKLFF.

The chain is built from TRBV2 and TRBJ1-2; 8 bases map to TRBD1. Germline values: CDR1 SNHLY, CDR2 FYNNEI. The CDR3 consists of 14 residues. J was trimmed by 4 bases and V by 8 bases; bases with no gene match: 9. DNA for the CDR3: TGTGCCAGCGGCACCCGGGACAGGACCTATGGCTACACCTTC. This sequence encodes CASGTRDRTYGYTF.

This clone was observed a few times. This sequence joins TRBV7-2 and TRBJ2-1; perhaps TRBD2 as D (5 bases). V dropped 3 bases and J dropped 4 bases, with 16 bases sitting between them. Germline CDR1 and CDR2: SGHTA and FQGNSA. CDR3 length equals 16 residues. The CDR3 spells CASSLSADTAYNEQFF. CDR3 nucleotide sequence: TGTGCCAGCAGCTTGTCAGCGGATACTGCTTACAATGAGCAGTTCTTC.

Here the CDR3 reads CAISESGRKSYNEQFF. Written as DNA, the CDR3 is TGTGCCATCAGTGAGTCTGGTAGGAAGTCGTACAATGAGCAGTTCTTC. The chain joins TRBV10-3 to TRBJ2-1; D uncertain. The V and J ends lost 0 bases and 4 bases respectively, with 13 bases between them. This CDR3 region has 16 residues. Germline CDR1 ENHRY, CDR2 SYGVKD.

Remarks on this clone: The sample has other DNA sequences that encode this CDR3 too. This chain uses TRBV6-6 with TRBJ2-7; D is undetermined. Germline loops: CDR1 MNHNY, CDR2 SVGAGI (reference sequence). The CDR3 has 13 amino acids. The ends were cut back, 0 bases at V and 0 bases at J, with 3 bases in the middle. As DNA, the CDR3 is TGTGCCAGCAGTTACTCCAGCTCCTACGAGCAGTACTTC. It encodes CASSYSSSYEQYF.

This chain links TRBV11-2 with TRBJ2-3; the D gene is possibly TRBD2 (6 bases). There are 17 residues in the CDR3. The ends were cut back, 5 bases at V and 7 bases at J, with 25 bases in the middle. Per the germline V gene, CDR1 is SGHAT and CDR2 is FQNNGV. The CDR3 nucleotides read TGTGCCAGCAGCCCCGCGGTGGAGGCGGGGCCTTCTTATACGCAGTATTTT. As protein: CASSPAVEAGPSYTQYF.

The gene calls are TRBV19 and TRBJ1-2; D is perhaps TRBD1 (5 bases). The CDR3 runs to 14 residues. CDR1 is LNHDA, CDR2 SQIVND, per germline (reference sequence). V was cut by 4 bases and J by 8 bases, with 17 bases left in between. CDR3 DNA: TGTGCCAGTAGTAACCGGGACGGTGTCGGAGGCTACACCTTC. Its translation: CASSNRDGVGGYTF.

V is TRBV9 and J is TRBJ2-7; TRBD2 matches 12 bases. V lost 0 bases and J lost 6; bases outside the gene matches: 1. CDR3 size: 14 residues. Germline CDR1 SGDLS, CDR2 YYNGEE. The CDR3 loop reads CASSVGLAGAEQYF. The CDR3, as DNA: TGTGCCAGCAGCGTAGGACTAGCGGGAGCCGAGCAGTACTTC.

The chain combines TRBV5-6 with TRBJ2-5; D perhaps matches TRBD2 (5 bases). The germline CDR1 and CDR2 sequences are SGHDT and YYEEEE. Trimming took off 0 bases at V and 4 bases at J, with 7 bases between the two ends. The CDR3 loop spans 13 amino acids. The CDR3 nucleotides read TGTGCCAGCAGCTTGGTTCGGGGAGAGACCCAGTACTTC. Translation gives CASSLVRGETQYF.

The chain has TRBV15 and TRBJ2-7; D unresolved. The CDR3 covers 14 residues. Germline V CDR1 and CDR2: LNHNV, YYDKDF (reference sequence). V was trimmed by 0 bases and J by 2 bases, leaving 8 bases between them. The CDR3 DNA reads TGTGCCACCAGCAGAGATCTGGTTGCCTACGAGCAGTACTTC. Amino acids: CATSRDLVAYEQYF.

This rearrangement joins TRBV5-5 to TRBJ1-3; D not certain. Looked up from germline, CDR1 is SGHKS and CDR2 is YYEKEE (reference sequence). V was cut by 0 bases and J by 0 bases, with 10 bases left in between. The CDR3 loop spans 16 amino acids. CDR3 region: CASSLDARSSGNTIYF. CDR3 DNA sequence: TGTGCCAGCAGCTTGGACGCCCGAAGCTCTGGAAACACCATATATTTT.

The CDR3 loop is CACQGMNGYTF. CDR3 DNA sequence: TGTGCCTGCCAGGGAATGAATGGCTACACCTTC. This chain joins TRBV30 and TRBJ1-2, with a weak D call TRBD1 (5 bases). Trimming took off 6 bases at V and 6 bases at J, with 11 bases between the two ends. Germline V CDR1 and CDR2: GTSNPN, SVGIG (reference sequence). The CDR3 runs to 11 residues. The whole variable domain, remainder taken from reference TRBV30 and TRBJ1-2, is SQTIHQWPATLVQPVGSPLSLECTVEGTSNPNLYWYRQAAGRGLQLLFYSVGIGQISSEVPQNLSASRPQDRQFILSSKKLLLSDSGFYLCACQGMNGYTFGSGTRLTVV.

The chain links TRBV2 to TRBJ2-5; 9 bases fit TRBD1. This CDR3 region has 15 residues. Germline V gene lookup returns CDR1 SNHLY and CDR2 FYNNEI. With 5 bases clipped from V and 4 bases from J, the junction kept 8 bases outside the gene matches. The CDR3 loop is CASSPGTGQGETQYF. The DNA of the CDR3 is TGTGCCAGCAGTCCCGGGACAGGGCAGGGAGAGACCCAGTACTTC.

This CDR3 reads CATSRDNRNTGELFF. The DNA for the CDR3 is TGTGCCACCAGCAGAGATAACAGGAACACCGGGGAGCTGTTTTTT. The V call is TRBV15, the J call TRBJ2-2; no firm D call. This CDR3 contains 15 residues. Germline-derived CDR1 and CDR2 are LNHNV and YYDKDF (reference sequence). Trimming took off 0 bases at V and 1 base at J, with 6 bases between the two ends.

V gene TRBV27 combines with J gene TRBJ2-1, with 8 positions matching TRBD1. The V and J ends lost 5 bases and 7 bases, in that order; junction bases with no gene match: 7. CDR1 MNHEY and CDR2 SMNVEV come from the germline V gene (reference sequence). There are 14 residues in the CDR3. In DNA form, the CDR3 reads TGTGCCAGCAGTAGGACAGGGATGGGGAATGAGCAGTTCTTC. Its translation is CASSRTGMGNEQFF.

This chain uses TRBV30 with TRBJ1-1; no clear D gene. V was clipped by 0 bases and J by 3 bases, with 11 bases between them. The germline V gene encodes CDR1 GTSNPN and CDR2 SVGIG (reference sequence). The CDR3 is 14 amino acids. The CDR3 is CAWSVKYGDTEAFF. CDR3 DNA sequence: TGTGCCTGGAGTGTGAAATACGGAGACACTGAAGCTTTCTTT.